The 30 T cell receptor beta chains reported below all come from one sample, sequenced in a study of early T cells in non-severe SARS-CoV-2 infection. TCRdb analysed the 5' RACE reads with MiXCR anew, one entry per CDR3 protein. The sample records some 80,000 distinct CDR3 sequences, about 10% being singletons. The sequencing here drew on whole blood, taken at baseline. The receptors were sampled from an adult who was a healthcare worker with PCR-confirmed SARS-CoV-2 infection or an uninfected control (not recorded which).

This clonotype was seen many times. V and J are TRBV20-1 and TRBJ1-6; D remains ambiguous. CDR3 length equals 14 residues. Per germline, CDR1 DFQATT and CDR2 SNEGSKA (reference sequence). The ends were cut back, 6 bases at V and 0 bases at J, with 9 bases in the middle. CDR3 in amino acids: CSARLSSYNSPLHF. CDR3 nucleotide sequence: TGCAGTGCGAGGCTGAGCTCCTATAATTCACCCCTCCACTTT.

This clonotype was found a few times. The chain combines TRBV12-3 or TRBV12-4 with TRBJ2-3; 8 bases are shared with TRBD2. The CDR3 runs to 16 residues. The J segment lost 2 bases and the V segment lost 5 bases, leaving 9 bases of the junction unmatched. CDR3: CASSLPLGRDTDTQYF. CDR3 DNA: TGTGCCAGCAGTCTCCCTCTCGGGAGGGACACAGATACGCAGTATTTT.

In its sample, this clonotype was seen many times. The chain joins TRBV7-2 to TRBJ2-1; possibly TRBD1 for D (5 bases). The germline CDR1 and CDR2 sequences are SGHTA and FQGNSA. The CDR3 has 16 residues. Trimming removed 4 bases from V and 7 bases from J, with 20 bases in between. The CDR3 sequence is CASSSQGPGLGNEQFF. The CDR3 nucleotides are TGTGCCAGCAGCTCCCAGGGTCCGGGCCTAGGAAATGAGCAGTTCTTC.

The V call is TRBV28, the J call TRBJ2-7, with D hard to call. CDR3 size: 14 residues. Germline V gene data show CDR1 as MDHEN and CDR2 as SYDVKM. The ends were cut back, 4 bases at V and 2 bases at J, with 12 bases in the middle. The CDR3 nucleotides read TGTGCCAGCAGTTATCCACCTTTAACCTACGAGCAGTACTTC. This translates into CASSYPPLTYEQYF.

This clonotype was counted at least ten times. This rearrangement joins TRBV5-5 to TRBJ2-1, with 7 bases that match TRBD1. The CDR3 extends over 13 amino acids. V shed 3 bases, J shed 10 bases, and the junction held 7 bases outside the gene matches. Germline values: CDR1 SGHKS, CDR2 YYEKEE (reference sequence). CDR3 amino acids: CASSWNPDREQFF. The CDR3 DNA reads as TGTGCCAGCAGCTGGAATCCGGACAGGGAGCAGTTCTTC.

The V call is TRBV5-1, the J call TRBJ1-1; D possibly corresponds to TRBD1 (6 bases). Looked up from germline, CDR1 is SGHRS and CDR2 is YFSETQ. With 5 bases removed from V and 1 base from J, the gap between germline ends came to 18 bases. The length of the CDR3 is 16 residues. This chain's CDR3 is CASSNAGGQKNTEAFF. The CDR3 nucleotides are TGCGCCAGCAGTAATGCTGGAGGACAGAAGAACACTGAAGCTTTCTTT.

This CDR3 reads CASSPAGAYQPQHF. The DNA for the CDR3 is TGCGCCAGCAGCCCTGCCGGGGCCTATCAGCCCCAGCATTTT. This chain joins TRBV4-1 and TRBJ1-5; the D gene is possibly TRBD1 (5 bases). The CDR3 runs to 14 residues. Germline CDR1 MGHRA, CDR2 YSYEKL. Trimming shortened V by 4 bases and J by 5 bases, and 12 bases separated the two germline ends.

This clonotype was seen more than once but under ten times. The chain joins TRBV7-9 to TRBJ1-5; the D is unclear. Trimming removed 2 bases at V and 2 bases at J, with 7 bases between. CDR3 length equals 14 residues. The germline gives CDR1 SEHNR, CDR2 FQNEAQ (reference sequence). In nucleotides, the CDR3 is TGTGCCAGCAGCTTAACAGAGGGCAATCAGCCCCAGCATTTT. This translates into CASSLTEGNQPQHF.

V gene TRBV6-6 combines with J gene TRBJ2-7; 10 positions match TRBD2. Trimming removed 8 bases from V and 4 bases from J; junction bases left unmatched: 11. Germline-derived CDR1 and CDR2 are MNHNY and SVGAGI (reference sequence). This CDR3 contains 15 residues. The CDR3 DNA is TGTGCCAGCCGCGAGCGGGAGGGAGGGTCTTACGAGCAGTACTTC. This gives the protein CASREREGGSYEQYF.

This clonotype was observed many times. V usage is TRBV20-1 and J usage is TRBJ2-1; TRBD2 aligns across 11 bases. The CDR3 contains 16 residues. Trimming removed 0 bases from V and 8 bases from J; junction bases left unmatched: 9. In germline, CDR1 is DFQATT, CDR2 SNEGSKA (reference sequence). The CDR3 spells CSARDRRLAGKHEQFF. CDR3 DNA: TGCAGTGCTAGAGATCGACGACTAGCGGGAAAGCATGAGCAGTTCTTC.

This clonotype was counted many times. This rearrangement joins TRBV20-1 to TRBJ2-7, with D tentatively TRBD1 (5 bases). Trimming stripped 6 bases from V and 3 bases from J, with 18 bases between. The CDR3 covers 14 residues. Germline CDR1 and CDR2: DFQATT and SNEGSKA (reference sequence). The CDR3 is CSAPDHRTLYEQYF. The CDR3 region has the DNA TGCAGTGCGCCTGATCACAGGACCCTCTACGAGCAGTACTTC.

In its sample, this clonotype was seen a few times. The J gene is TRBJ2-3, the V gene TRBV29-1; 11 positions match TRBD2. After removal of 6 bases from V and 2 bases from J, the junction contained 7 bases not matched to a gene. Looked up from germline, CDR1 is SQVTM and CDR2 is ANQGSEA. The CDR3 loop spans 15 amino acids. The CDR3 nucleotides are TGCAGCGTGGTATTGACTAGCGGGGTCACAGATACGCAGTATTTT. This sequence encodes CSVVLTSGVTDTQYF.

The table lists this clonotype with many counts. This rearrangement joins TRBV6-4 to TRBJ2-1; 8 bases are a match to TRBD2. V trimming: 4 bases; J trimming: 3 bases; junction bases outside the gene matches: 5. Germline V gene sequence: CDR1 MRHNA, CDR2 SNTAGT. CDR3 length equals 15 residues. The CDR3 loop is CASSVVAGSYNEQFF. The CDR3, as DNA: TGTGCCAGCAGTGTCGTAGCGGGGAGCTACAATGAGCAGTTCTTC.

This clonotype was observed a few times. The rearrangement joins TRBV6-6 to TRBJ2-2; D might be TRBD2 (6 bases). Germline lookup yields CDR1 MNHNY and CDR2 SVGAGI (reference sequence). This CDR3 comprises 12 residues. V gave up 0 bases and J gave up 13 bases, with 9 bases separating them. Here the CDR3 reads CASSYSQAGLFF. CDR3 nucleotide sequence: TGTGCCAGCAGTTACTCGCAAGCGGGGCTGTTTTTT.

This clonotype was seen only a few times. The rearrangement joins TRBV10-3 to TRBJ2-7, with TRBD2 as a possible D gene (5 bases). The CDR3 sequence is 15 residues long. V shed 0 bases and J shed 4 bases, with 13 bases lying between them. From germline, CDR1 is ENHRY and CDR2 SYGVKD. The CDR3 DNA sequence: TGTGCCATCAGTGAGTCTGGCGGCGGAGGATACGAGCAGTACTTC. As protein: CAISESGGGGYEQYF.

This clonotype turned up a few times. This sequence joins TRBV6-5 and TRBJ2-7; the match to TRBD2 covers 14 bases. The V gene end was trimmed by 4 bases and the J gene end by 7 bases; junction bases not matched to a gene: 9. This CDR3 region has 16 residues. CDR1 is MNHEY and CDR2 is SVGAGI in the germline V gene. The CDR3 sequence: CASSSRLAGGPGEQYF. The CDR3 bases are TGTGCCAGCAGTTCCCGACTAGCGGGAGGGCCTGGTGAGCAGTACTTC.

The chain joins TRBV2 to TRBJ2-7; possible D gene TRBD2, 6 bases. Trimming shortened V by 6 bases and J by 3 bases, and 9 bases separated the two germline ends. The CDR3 is 12 amino acids. Germline CDR1 SNHLY, CDR2 FYNNEI. The CDR3 is CASSGGIYEQYF. The CDR3 DNA reads as TGTGCCAGCAGCGGGGGTATCTACGAGCAGTACTTC.

This clonotype showed up just a few times. The chain employs TRBV29-1 and TRBJ2-1; D gene unclear. Germline values: CDR1 SQVTM, CDR2 ANQGSEA. The CDR3 runs to 12 residues. V lost 4 bases and J 10 bases, leaving 14 bases between the germline ends. CDR3 DNA sequence: TGCAGCGTTGGACGCAAAGGTGGGGAGCAGTTCTTC. It yields the protein CSVGRKGGEQFF.

This clonotype has a handful of counts. The CDR3 coding sequence is TGTGCCAGCTCCGGGACTTCCAACAATGAGCAGTTCTTC. Its protein product is CASSGTSNNEQFF. The chain links TRBV6-4 to TRBJ2-1; D is perhaps TRBD2 (6 bases). This CDR3 is built from 13 residues. V was shortened by 8 bases and J by 5 bases, with 13 bases between the two germline ends. Germline CDR1 reads MRHNA; CDR2 reads SNTAGT.

This clonotype was counted only a few times. The chain links TRBV28 to TRBJ2-7; 7 nucleotides match TRBD2. Germline CDR1 reads MDHEN; CDR2 reads SYDVKM. The CDR3 runs 15 residues. The junction had 8 bases not matched to a gene; V was cut back by 6 bases and J by 0 bases. CDR3 sequence reads: CASRAGLASSYEQYF. The CDR3 DNA reads TGTGCCAGCAGAGCGGGACTCGCGAGCTCCTACGAGCAGTACTTC.

V usage is TRBV5-1 and J usage is TRBJ2-7; TRBD2 agrees at 7 bases. Germline CDR1 is SGHRS and CDR2 is YFSETQ. The CDR3 extends over 16 amino acids. J lost 2 bases, V lost 0 bases, and 8 bases had no gene match. The CDR3 spells CASSLAPSGGTYEQYF. CDR3 bases: TGCGCCAGCAGCTTGGCCCCGTCGGGAGGCACCTACGAGCAGTACTTC.

For this clonotype: A read error may be the cause here, since a much bigger clone is one base away. Because it lacks the conserved phenylalanine or tryptophan at the end, this CDR3 is likely a read error. V and J are TRBV12-3 or TRBV12-4 and TRBJ2-1, with TRBD2 matching over 7 bases. The CDR3 has 14 amino acids. V dropped 7 bases and J dropped 4; count of bases not matched to a gene: 7. In DNA, the CDR3 is TGTGCCAGCACCTCCTCGCGGGAGTACAATGAGCAGTTCTTA. Its translation is CASTSSREYNEQFL.

The rearrangement joins TRBV2 to TRBJ2-1; 10 bases are a match to TRBD2. Per germline, CDR1 SNHLY and CDR2 FYNNEI. J was trimmed by 7 bases and V by 8 bases; bases with no gene match: 8. The length of the CDR3 is 14 residues. This CDR3 is CASGELAGYNEQFF. The DNA for the CDR3 is TGTGCCAGCGGGGAACTAGCGGGATATAATGAGCAGTTCTTC.

The chain uses TRBV24-1 and TRBJ2-1, with D uncertain. V was shortened by 2 bases and J by 9 bases, with 13 bases between the two germline ends. Germline CDR1 reads KGHDR; CDR2 reads SFDVKD. This CDR3 has 14 residues. For the CDR3, the DNA is TGTGCCACCAGTGATTCCCCAGGAATGTTTGAGCAGTTCTTC. This codes for CATSDSPGMFEQFF.

This clonotype came up a few times. V and J are TRBV11-2 and TRBJ2-4; 9 nucleotides agree with TRBD1. The CDR3 spans 15 residues. The ends lost 1 base at V and 4 bases at J; junction bases unmatched: 2. CDR1 is SGHAT, CDR2 FQNNGV, per germline. The CDR3: CASSLVGTGKNIQYF. CDR3 sequence (DNA): TGTGCCAGCAGCTTAGTTGGGACAGGGAAAAACATTCAGTACTTC.

The chain combines TRBV6-5 with TRBJ2-7; D may be TRBD2 (5 bases). The V end lost 5 bases, the J end lost 4 bases, and 15 bases lay between the germline ends. The CDR3 is 14 amino acids. The germline V gene has CDR1 MNHEY and CDR2 SVGAGI. CDR3 sequence (DNA): TGTGCCAGCAGTCCCGACTTGTGGACTTACGAGCAGTACTTC. Protein: CASSPDLWTYEQYF.

The genes are TRBV7-2 and TRBJ2-1; D ambiguous. The germline V gene has CDR1 SGHTA and CDR2 FQGNSA. V lost 7 bases and J lost 2, with 15 bases in between. CDR3 length equals 15 residues. The DNA for the CDR3 is TGTGCCAGCACCTCGCTAGGGCGGCCCTACAATGAGCAGTTCTTC. Translation gives CASTSLGRPYNEQFF.

This clonotype was recorded at least ten times. This chain joins TRBV5-1 and TRBJ2-1, with 12 positions matching TRBD2. The CDR3 is 15 amino acids. V shed 4 bases and J 6 bases; nucleotides not matched to a gene: 5. Per germline, CDR1 SGHRS and CDR2 YFSETQ. Written as DNA, the CDR3 is TGCGCCAGCAGCCTGACTAGCGGGAGTGGCAATGAGCAGTTCTTC. As protein: CASSLTSGSGNEQFF.

This clonotype was seen many times. The chain couples TRBV10-2 to TRBJ1-6; 9 positions match TRBD1. The V gene end was trimmed by 5 bases and the J gene end by 8 bases; junction bases not matched to a gene: 7. The CDR3 totals 15 residues. Germline values: CDR1 WSHSY, CDR2 SAAADI. The CDR3 loop is CASSTTTGGYSPLHF. CDR3 DNA: TGCGCCAGCAGTACCACGACAGGGGGGTATTCACCCCTCCACTTT.

This chain connects TRBV7-8 to TRBJ1-6; 10 bases match TRBD1. The CDR3 loop spans 15 amino acids. The germline gives CDR1 SGHVS, CDR2 FQNEAQ. V shed 5 bases and J 7 bases; nucleotides not matched to a gene: 5. CDR3 DNA sequence: TGTGCCAGCAGCACCTGGGACAGGGGAAATTCACCCCTCCACTTT. This translates into CASSTWDRGNSPLHF.